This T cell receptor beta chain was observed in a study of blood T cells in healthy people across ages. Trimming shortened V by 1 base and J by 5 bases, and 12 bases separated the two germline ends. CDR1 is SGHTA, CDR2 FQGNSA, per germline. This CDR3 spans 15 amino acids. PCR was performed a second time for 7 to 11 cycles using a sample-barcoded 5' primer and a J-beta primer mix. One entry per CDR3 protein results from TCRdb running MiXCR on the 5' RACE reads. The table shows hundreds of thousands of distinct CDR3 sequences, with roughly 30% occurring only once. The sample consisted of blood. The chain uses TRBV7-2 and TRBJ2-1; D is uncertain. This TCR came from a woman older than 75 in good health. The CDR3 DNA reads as TGTGCCAGCAGCTTAGAGAGCAACAGAGACAATGAGCAGTTCTTC. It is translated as CASSLESNRDNEQFF.